The next 29 T cell receptor beta chains were all read from a single sample in a study of blood T cell repertoires in COVID-19. Data came from immunoSEQ multiplex PCR; TCRdb stores just in-frame clones and leaves some out. The sample has roughly 120,000 clones, 82% seen once. The sequenced sample was peripheral blood. The receptors were sampled from an older woman with acute or convalescent COVID-19.

The J gene is TRBJ2-1, the V gene TRBV19; D possibly corresponds to TRBD1 (5 bases). The CDR3 sequence is 15 residues long. Germline loops: CDR1 LNHDA, CDR2 SQIVND (reference sequence). V lost 4 bases to trimming and J lost 7 bases, with 17 bases between them. Here the CDR3 DNA reads TGTGCCAGTAGTACCTCGGCAGGGTTGTTGAATGAGCAGTTCTTC. The encoded protein is CASSTSAGLLNEQFF.

This chain uses TRBV28 with TRBJ2-3, with 16 bases aligning to TRBD2. The V segment lost 1 base and the J segment 5 bases; nucleotides outside the gene matches: 6. This CDR3 contains 18 residues. The germline CDR1 and CDR2 sequences are MDHEN and SYDVKM. CDR3 in amino acids: CASSLFGTSGGAVDTQYF. The CDR3 DNA follows: TGTGCCAGCAGTTTATTCGGGACTAGCGGGGGGGCCGTAGATACGCAGTATTTT.

The chain joins TRBV5-1 to TRBJ2-3, with 10 bases aligning to TRBD1. The ends lost 3 bases at V and 6 bases at J; junction bases unmatched: 16. Germline V lookup: CDR1 SGHRS, CDR2 YFSETQ. This CDR3 is built from 18 residues. The CDR3 is CASSWGPWGTGVADTQYF. CDR3 coding DNA: TGCGCCAGCAGCTGGGGTCCGTGGGGGACAGGGGTGGCGGATACGCAGTATTTT.

The V call is TRBV19, the J call TRBJ1-1, with D uncertain. The germline CDR1 and CDR2 sequences are LNHDA and SQIVND (reference sequence). Trimming stripped 1 base from V and 5 bases from J, with 11 bases between. CDR3 size: 14 residues. The CDR3 sequence is CASSIGGLGTEAFF. The CDR3 DNA follows: TGTGCCAGTAGTATAGGCGGTTTGGGTACTGAAGCTTTCTTT. The whole variable domain, remainder taken from reference TRBV19 and TRBJ1-1, is DGGITQSPKYLFRKEGQNVTLSCEQNLNHDAMYWYRQDPGQGLRLIYYSQIVNDFQKGDIAEGYSVSREKKESFPLTVTSAQKNPTAFYLCASSIGGLGTEAFFGQGTRLTVV.

This rearrangement joins TRBV5-4 to TRBJ2-1, with D perhaps TRBD2 (6 bases). The germline V and J ends were trimmed by 3 bases and 10 bases, with 11 bases remaining between them. Germline CDR1 is SGHNT and CDR2 is YYREEE (reference sequence). The CDR3 length is 12 residues. The CDR3 nucleotides are TGTGCCAGCAGCTCCACTAGCCGCGAGCAGTTCTTC. Encoded protein: CASSSTSREQFF.

The rearrangement links TRBV7-3 to TRBJ1-6; D is unresolved. CDR1 is SGHTA, CDR2 FQGTGA, per germline. The CDR3 has 12 residues. Trimming pared 4 bases from V and 8 bases from J, leaving 6 bases between. CDR3 in DNA: TGTGCCAGCAGCTCCCTTGATTCACCCCTCCACTTT. Translated: CASSSLDSPLHF.

This clone showed up just once. V is TRBV4-2 and J is TRBJ2-2, with a possible D match to TRBD2 (6 bases). V was clipped by 1 base and J by 4 bases, with 22 bases between them. CDR1 is LGHNA, CDR2 YNFKEQ, per germline. There are 19 residues in the CDR3. The CDR3 DNA reads TGTGCCAGCAGCCAAGCCGTATCACCCTCGGCCGGGGGCACCGGGGAGCTGTTTTTT. Translated: CASSQAVSPSAGGTGELFF.

J is TRBJ1-6 and V is TRBV5-1; 7 nucleotides line up with TRBD1. V lost 7 bases, J lost 10 bases, and 8 bases stayed unmatched. Germline V gene lookup returns CDR1 SGHRS and CDR2 YFSETQ. CDR3 length: 13 residues. DNA for the CDR3: TGCGCCAGCGGACAGGAACTTGGGTCACCCCTCCACTTT. Translated: CASGQELGSPLHF.

CDR3 sequence reads: CASTRGSKNIQYF. CDR3 in DNA: TGTGCCAGCACCCGGGGGTCCAAAAACATTCAGTACTTC. The rearrangement uses TRBV3-1 (or the pseudogene TRBV3-2) and TRBJ2-4; tentatively, D is TRBD2 (6 bases). The CDR3 totals 13 residues. Deletions cut 7 bases from V and 2 bases from J, with 9 bases between. Germline lookup yields CDR1 LGHDT and CDR2 YNNKEL (reference sequence).

V gene TRBV12-3 or TRBV12-4 combines with J gene TRBJ1-5, with TRBD1 identical over 8 bases. The CDR3 is 13 amino acids. V was clipped by 6 bases and J by 7 bases; unmatched bases: 5. Here the CDR3 reads CASRGQVGQPQHF. The CDR3 region has the DNA TGTGCCAGCAGGGGACAGGTAGGGCAGCCCCAGCATTTT.

The chain has TRBV5-1 and TRBJ2-5; TRBD2 agrees at 8 bases. This CDR3 contains 16 residues. Germline-derived CDR1 and CDR2 are SGHRS and YFSETQ. Unmatched junction bases numbered 4, after V lost 0 bases and J lost 0 bases. This CDR3 reads CASSLVPAGDQETQYF. In nucleotides, the CDR3 is TGCGCCAGCAGCTTGGTCCCAGCGGGGGACCAAGAGACCCAGTACTTC.

There are many counts of this clone. The V call is TRBV4-3, the J call TRBJ2-7, with D possibly being TRBD1 (5 bases). The CDR3 spans 15 residues. Germline V gene sequence: CDR1 LGHNA, CDR2 YSLEER. V lost 0 bases to trimming and J lost 3 bases, with 12 bases between them. The CDR3 reads CASSQDRSRVYEQYF. The CDR3 DNA is TGCGCCAGCAGCCAAGATCGCTCCAGGGTCTACGAGCAGTACTTC.

The rearrangement links TRBV28 to TRBJ1-1, with TRBD1 identical over 8 bases. With 1 base clipped from V and 3 bases from J, the junction kept 4 bases outside the gene matches. The germline gives CDR1 MDHEN, CDR2 SYDVKM. The CDR3 runs 15 residues. CDR3 nucleotide sequence: TGTGCCAGCAGTTTATATGCAGGGGGCGACACTGAAGCTTTCTTT. It codes for CASSLYAGGDTEAFF. Full variable domain (remainder filled in from reference TRBV28 and TRBJ1-1): DVKVTQSSRYLVKRTGEKVFLECVQDMDHENMFWYRQDPGLGLRLIYFSYDVKMKEKGDIPEGYSVSREKKERFSLILESASTNQTSMYLCASSLYAGGDTEAFFGQGTRLTVV.

This chain uses TRBV6-5 with TRBJ2-5; TRBD2 aligns across 9 bases. CDR3 length: 16 residues. The junction had 4 bases not matched to a gene; V was cut back by 2 bases and J by 0 bases. Germline CDR1 reads MNHEY; CDR2 reads SVGAGI. Here the CDR3 DNA reads TGTGCCAGCAGTTACGATCTAGCGGGGTACCAAGAGACCCAGTACTTC. Its protein product is CASSYDLAGYQETQYF.

V gene TRBV2 combines with J gene TRBJ1-2; D not resolved. Per germline, CDR1 SNHLY and CDR2 FYNNEI. V was shortened by 4 bases and J by 0 bases, with 6 bases between the two germline ends. CDR3 length equals 13 residues. CDR3 protein: CASSGASNYGYTF. The CDR3 nucleotides read TGTGCCAGCAGTGGGGCGTCTAACTATGGCTACACCTTC.

The chain links TRBV2 to TRBJ2-7; possibly TRBD1 for D (6 bases). The CDR3 consists of 11 residues. In germline, CDR1 is SNHLY, CDR2 FYNNEI. V lost 7 bases, J lost 4 bases, and 8 bases lay in between. CDR3 DNA sequence: TGTGCCAGCAAAGGGACATACGAGCAGTACTTC. Protein product: CASKGTYEQYF.

This clone was seen once. The rearrangement joins TRBV5-5 to TRBJ1-1, with a possible D match to TRBD1 (5 bases). Germline CDR1 reads SGHKS; CDR2 reads YYEKEE (reference sequence). CDR3 size: 15 residues. Trimming left V 4 bases short and J 0 bases short, with 13 bases between. The CDR3 sequence: CASSRRVFMNTEAFF. In DNA form, the CDR3 reads TGTGCCAGCAGCCGCAGGGTTTTCATGAACACTGAAGCTTTCTTT.

This chain joins TRBV7-2 and TRBJ2-5; tentative D call: TRBD2 (5 bases). The ends were cut back, 4 bases at V and 4 bases at J, with 13 bases in the middle. The CDR3 extends over 14 amino acids. The germline V gene has CDR1 SGHTA and CDR2 FQGNSA. CDR3 in DNA: TGTGCCAGCAGCTCTGAGCTAGCAGGAGAGACCCAGTACTTC. Protein sequence: CASSSELAGETQYF.

This clone has a handful of counts. Other DNA sequences in this specimen translate into the identical CDR3. The genes are TRBV7-9 and TRBJ1-2; D gene uncertain. Trimming cost V 3 bases and J 4 bases, with 6 bases left between them. The CDR3 sequence is 12 residues long. The germline gives CDR1 SEHNR, CDR2 FQNEAQ (reference sequence). The CDR3 DNA sequence: TGTGCCAGCAGCTTGACGGGCTATGGCTACACCTTC. Translated, it gives CASSLTGYGYTF.

This chain joins TRBV20-1 and TRBJ1-6; unclear D gene. Deletions cut 3 bases from V and 0 bases from J, with 9 bases between. The CDR3 sequence is 15 residues long. The germline gives CDR1 DFQATT, CDR2 SNEGSKA (reference sequence). CDR3 sequence (DNA): TGCAGTGCTAGTTCTTTGAGCTCCTATAATTCACCCCTCCACTTT. This sequence encodes CSASSLSSYNSPLHF.

This clone was counted ten times or more. J is TRBJ1-5 and V is TRBV6-5; D is perhaps TRBD1 (5 bases). This CDR3 has 14 amino acids. V was cut by 7 bases and J by 0 bases, with 10 bases left in between. The germline gives CDR1 MNHEY, CDR2 SVGAGI. Here the CDR3 reads CASTGGYSNQPQHF. In DNA form, the CDR3 reads TGTGCCAGCACCGGGGGATATAGCAATCAGCCCCAGCATTTT.

The chain employs TRBV6-5 and TRBJ2-1, with D tentatively TRBD1 (6 bases). V lost 6 bases, J lost 0 bases, and 9 bases lay in between. The CDR3 is made up of 14 amino acids. Germline V lookup: CDR1 MNHEY, CDR2 SVGAGI. CDR3: CASSEDSSYNEQFF. As DNA, the CDR3 is TGTGCCAGCAGCGAGGACAGCTCCTACAATGAGCAGTTCTTC.

The table lists this clone with a few counts. The J gene is TRBJ2-3, the V gene TRBV4-2; D perhaps matches TRBD1 (7 bases). Germline V CDR1 and CDR2: LGHNA, YNFKEQ. This CDR3 spans 17 amino acids. The V gene lost 4 bases and the J gene lost 2 bases, with 19 bases spanning the gap. CDR3 region: CASSPRGGPGATDTQYF. The DNA of the CDR3 is TGTGCCAGCAGCCCGCGAGGGGGCCCGGGGGCCACAGATACGCAGTATTTT.

This clone was picked up a small number of times. This chain connects TRBV18 to TRBJ1-2; D gene ambiguous. The CDR3 is made up of 15 amino acids. Trimming removed 3 bases at V and 4 bases at J, with 15 bases between. Germline CDR1 and CDR2: KGHSH and LQKENI. The DNA for the CDR3 is TGTGCCAGCTCACCTGCCCCCGGGGAGCTCTATGGCTACACCTTC. This translates into CASSPAPGELYGYTF. Looking up the rest from reference TRBV18 and TRBJ1-2 gives the full variable domain: NAGVMQNPRHLVRRRGQEARLRCSPMKGHSHVYWYRQLPEEGLKFMVYLQKENIIDESGMPKERFSAEFPKEGPSILRIQQVVRGDSAAYFCASSPAPGELYGYTFGSGTRLTVV.

The V call is TRBV15, the J call TRBJ2-3; TRBD2 is a possible D gene (6 bases). V was shortened by 0 bases and J by 4 bases, with 11 bases between the two germline ends. The CDR3 has 15 amino acids. Germline CDR1 reads LNHNV; CDR2 reads YYDKDF (reference sequence). CDR3 in DNA: TGTGCCACCAGCAGAGATGCCCCGGGAGCAGATACGCAGTATTTT. Translation gives CATSRDAPGADTQYF. The variable domain in full, completed from reference TRBV15 and TRBJ2-3, reads DAMVIQNPRYQVTQFGKPVTLSCSQTLNHNVMYWYQQKSSQAPKLLFHYYDKDFNNEADTPDNFQSRRPNTSFCFLDIRSPGLGDTAMYLCATSRDAPGADTQYFGPGTRLTVL.

This clone was seen only once. The chain couples TRBV5-1 to TRBJ2-1, with a possible D match to TRBD2 (6 bases). V shed 4 bases and J shed 9 bases, with 17 bases lying between them. The germline V gene encodes CDR1 SGHRS and CDR2 YFSETQ. CDR3 length: 14 residues. CDR3 protein: CASSGGSARSEQFF. CDR3 DNA sequence: TGCGCCAGCAGCGGGGGGTCCGCCCGATCTGAGCAGTTCTTC.

This sequence joins TRBV21-1 and TRBJ1-4; the tabulated D call, TRBD1, remains unverified against the DNA. TRBV21-1 has pseudogene status. The CDR3 runs to 15 residues. DNA of the CDR3: TGTGCCACCTCCCCTAAAGGACAGAATAATGAAAAACTGTTTTTT. Amino acid sequence: CATSPKGQNNEKLFF.

On this clone itself: The same CDR3 is also encoded by other DNA sequences in this sample. V gene TRBV5-6 combines with J gene TRBJ2-1, with D possibly TRBD1 on 5 matching bases. The CDR3 is 14 residues long. Looked up from germline, CDR1 is SGHDT and CDR2 is YYEEEE. The V and J ends lost 0 bases and 3 bases respectively, with 7 bases between them. CDR3 DNA: TGTGCCAGCAGCTTGGGACAGTTCTACAATGAGCAGTTCTTC. It specifies CASSLGQFYNEQFF.

The chain is built from TRBV29-1 and TRBJ2-2, with 9 bases aligning to TRBD1. This CDR3 spans 12 amino acids. Germline V lookup: CDR1 SQVTM, CDR2 ANQGSEA. Losses at the gene ends were 7 bases for V and 9 bases for J; bases not matched to a gene: 6. The CDR3 DNA reads as TGCAGCGCCGGACAGGGGAACCGGGAGCTGTTTTTT. Translation: CSAGQGNRELFF.